This passage covers 25 T cell receptor beta chains from one sample sequenced in a study of blood T cells in healthy people across ages. The authors ran a second PCR of roughly 6 to 12 cycles using a sample-barcoded 5' primer and a J-beta primer mix. A single record per CDR3 protein comes from TCRdb applying MiXCR to the 5' RACE reads. This sample has some 900,000 distinct CDR3 sequences; under 35% occur once, and the top ten carry approximately 15%. The sample comprised blood. The receptors here all came from a woman older than 75 in good health.

This clonotype appeared once. CDR3 in amino acids: CASSFSGGASYEQFF. DNA of the CDR3: TGTGCCAGCAGTTTTAGCGGGGGGGCCTCCTACGAGCAGTTCTTC. The genes are TRBV7-9 and TRBJ2-1; 11 nucleotides align to TRBD2. This CDR3 is 15 amino acids long. Germline CDR1 and CDR2: SEHNR and FQNEAQ (reference sequence). The junction had 11 bases not matched to a gene; V was cut back by 6 bases and J by 10 bases. Using reference TRBV7-9 and TRBJ2-1 for the parts outside the CDR3, the full variable domain is DTGVSQNPRHKITKRGQNVTFRCDPISEHNRLYWYRQTLGQGPEFLTYFQNEAQLEKSRLLSDRFSAERPKGSFSTLEIQRTEQGDSAMYLCASSFSGGASYEQFFGPGTRLTVL.

This clonotype was seen a handful of times. The rearrangement uses TRBV3-1 and TRBJ2-1; D possibly corresponds to TRBD2 (5 bases). CDR3 length: 14 residues. The germline gives CDR1 LGHDT, CDR2 YNNKEL (reference sequence). V lost 0 bases to trimming and J lost 9 bases, with 12 bases between them. The CDR3 is CASSQEGMAGEQFF. The CDR3 DNA follows: TGTGCCAGCAGCCAAGAAGGGATGGCGGGTGAGCAGTTCTTC.

Many counts were recorded for this clonotype. The chain carries TRBV10-1 and TRBJ2-7, with TRBD1 identical over 9 bases. The CDR3 contains 15 residues. The V gene's germline CDR1 is WNHNN and CDR2 SYGVQD (reference sequence). The V segment lost 0 bases and the J segment 5 bases; nucleotides outside the gene matches: 5. The CDR3 nucleotides read TGCGCCAGCAGTGAGTCAAGGACAGGGGCCGACGAGCAGTACTTC. Translated, it gives CASSESRTGADEQYF.

In its sample, this clonotype was seen many times. The chain couples TRBV7-2 to TRBJ2-1; 8 bases are a match to TRBD1. The CDR3 sequence is 14 residues long. V lost 2 bases, J lost 7 bases, and 4 bases stayed unmatched. Per germline, CDR1 SGHTA and CDR2 FQGNSA. The CDR3 DNA reads TGTGCCAGCAGCTTAAACAGGGGGTTAAATGAGCAGTTCTTC. It encodes CASSLNRGLNEQFF.

At least ten counts were recorded for this clonotype. The chain combines TRBV2 with TRBJ2-3, with D unresolved. Trimming removed 0 bases from V and 3 bases from J, with 7 bases in between. Looked up from germline, CDR1 is SNHLY and CDR2 is FYNNEI. CDR3 length: 14 residues. CDR3 region: CASSEALRTDTQYF. The CDR3 DNA reads TGTGCCAGCAGTGAAGCGCTTCGAACAGATACGCAGTATTTT.

This clonotype was observed many times. V gene TRBV11-3 combines with J gene TRBJ2-3; 9 nucleotides match TRBD2. The germline V gene has CDR1 SGHNT and CDR2 YENEEA. This CDR3 has 16 amino acids. Trimming took 1 base from V and 0 from J; bases not matched to a gene: 2. The DNA for the CDR3 is TGTGCCAGCAGCTTAGGCCTAGCGGGGAGCACAGATACGCAGTATTTT. Translating gives CASSLGLAGSTDTQYF. The variable domain in full, with the rest retrieved from reference TRBV11-3 and TRBJ2-3, is EAGVVQSPRYKIIEKKQPVAFWCNPISGHNTLYWYLQNLGQGPELLIRYENEEAVDDSQLPKDRFSAERLKGVDSTLKIQPAELGDSAVYLCASSLGLAGSTDTQYFGPGTRLTVL.

The V call is TRBV12-3 or TRBV12-4, the J call TRBJ1-2; weak D call: TRBD1 (5 bases). The CDR3 is 12 residues long. Trimming shortened V by 9 bases and J by 13 bases, and 21 bases separated the two germline ends. The CDR3 region is CASSIDPDGGTF. CDR3 in DNA: TGTGCCAGTTCGATCGACCCCGACGGGGGCACCTTC.

This clonotype was seen a handful of times. This chain uses TRBV6-1 with TRBJ1-5; D remains unclear. This CDR3 contains 15 residues. Trimming took off 5 bases at V and 3 bases at J, with 14 bases between the two ends. Per germline, CDR1 MNHNS and CDR2 SASEGT. The CDR3 DNA follows: TGTGCCAGCAGTCTCTCTTACGGCTACAATCAGCCCCAGCATTTT. Translated: CASSLSYGYNQPQHF.

The sample holds a few counts of this clonotype. The chain combines TRBV20-1 with TRBJ2-2, with D perhaps TRBD1 (6 bases). This CDR3 contains 17 residues. V was pared by 3 bases and J by 4 bases, with 21 bases between. CDR1 and CDR2 (germline): DFQATT, SNEGSKA (reference sequence). CDR3 coding DNA: TGCAGTGCTAGCCGGGGACACCGCATAGGGGTCACCGGGGAGCTGTTTTTT. Protein sequence: CSASRGHRIGVTGELFF.

This sequence joins TRBV15 and TRBJ2-7, with 8 bases identical to TRBD1. With V trimmed by 6 bases and J by 3 bases, 4 bases remained unmatched. The germline V gene has CDR1 LNHNV and CDR2 YYDKDF (reference sequence). The CDR3 consists of 13 residues. The CDR3 region is CATSGGQVYEQYF. CDR3 DNA: TGTGCCACCAGTGGGGGACAGGTCTACGAGCAGTACTTC.

There are many counts of this clonotype. This chain links TRBV27 with TRBJ2-3, with D maybe TRBD1 (6 bases). CDR1 is MNHEY, CDR2 SMNVEV, per germline (reference sequence). V lost 2 bases to trimming and J lost 0 bases, with 12 bases between them. This CDR3 has 16 residues. Written as DNA, the CDR3 is TGTGCCAGCAGTTTACAGGGACACCTTAGCACAGATACGCAGTATTTT. Protein: CASSLQGHLSTDTQYF.

This chain connects TRBV3-1 to TRBJ1-2; D uncertain. Germline V gives CDR1 LGHDT, CDR2 YNNKEL (reference sequence). V lost 0 bases and J lost 5, with 13 bases in between. This CDR3 contains 15 residues. CDR3 sequence: CASSQDRAGGYGYTF. CDR3 DNA sequence: TGTGCCAGCAGCCAAGATCGGGCAGGAGGATATGGCTACACCTTC.

The chain recombines TRBV24-1 with TRBJ2-5; no reliable D call. CDR1 and CDR2 (germline): KGHDR, SFDVKD. Trimming left V 4 bases short and J 8 bases short, with 19 bases between. The CDR3 has 15 amino acids. This CDR3 reads CATSEGWSLGETQYF. The CDR3 DNA reads as TGTGCCACCAGTGAGGGTTGGAGCTTAGGAGAAACCCAGTACTTC.

The chain has TRBV3-1 and TRBJ2-5, with 9 bases fitting TRBD2. CDR1 and CDR2 from the germline V gene are LGHDT and YNNKEL (reference sequence). This CDR3 comprises 15 residues. Trimming took 6 bases from V and 11 from J; bases not matched to a gene: 16. The CDR3 here is CASRRGGAFNNEQYF. The CDR3 DNA sequence: TGTGCCAGCAGACGCGGGGGGGCATTCAACAATGAGCAGTACTTC.

This chain joins TRBV28 and TRBJ1-2; D remains ambiguous. Between the trimmed V and J ends, which lost 2 bases and 7 bases, there was a span of 11 bases. CDR3 size: 13 residues. Germline-derived CDR1 and CDR2 are MDHEN and SYDVKM. This chain's CDR3 is CASSLPVVGGYTF. The CDR3 bases are TGTGCCAGCAGTTTACCCGTCGTAGGTGGCTACACCTTC.

The rearrangement links TRBV20-1 to TRBJ2-7; TRBD2 matches 8 bases. The V and J ends lost 6 bases and 4 bases, in that order; junction bases with no gene match: 5. The CDR3 spans 12 residues. Germline CDR1 is DFQATT and CDR2 is SNEGSKA (reference sequence). CDR3 residues: CSAVGLEYEQYF. In DNA form, the CDR3 reads TGCAGTGCGGTGGGACTAGAATACGAGCAGTACTTC.

Ten or more counts support this clonotype. The V and J genes are TRBV7-9 and TRBJ1-2; D remains unclear. The CDR3 is 13 amino acids. Germline assignment: CDR1 SEHNR and CDR2 FQNEAQ (reference sequence). The ends were cut back, 4 bases at V and 3 bases at J, with 9 bases in the middle. CDR3 residues: CASSYEKDYGYTF. In nucleotides, the CDR3 is TGTGCCAGCAGCTATGAGAAAGACTATGGCTACACCTTC.

For this clonotype: One junction end disagrees with the germline gene, perhaps due to a read error. The chain carries TRBV5-5 and TRBJ1-5; TRBD1 might be the D (5 bases). The germline V gene has CDR1 SGHKS and CDR2 YYEKEE (reference sequence). The CDR3 is made up of 21 amino acids. The CDR3 reads CAGSLFPSSGLVEGSNQPQHF. The CDR3, as DNA: TGTGCCGGCAGCTTGTTTCCAAGCTCAGGACTCGTCGAGGGGAGCAATCAGCCCCAGCATTTT.

This clonotype was counted many times. The rearrangement uses TRBV7-9 and TRBJ2-3, with TRBD2 identical over 9 bases. This CDR3 contains 15 residues. V lost 5 bases, J lost 3 bases, and 6 bases stayed unmatched. Per germline, CDR1 SEHNR and CDR2 FQNEAQ (reference sequence). The CDR3 region is CASSPRGGPTDTQYF. The CDR3 nucleotides read TGTGCCAGCAGCCCGCGGGGGGGCCCGACAGATACGCAGTATTTT.

The table lists this clonotype with a few counts. The chain joins TRBV6-1 to TRBJ2-1; D unclear. The ends were cut back, 2 bases at V and 0 bases at J, with 11 bases in the middle. Germline V gene lookup returns CDR1 MNHNS and CDR2 SASEGT. There are 16 residues in the CDR3. CDR3 DNA: TGTGCCAGCAGTGAATTCAATGCAGGCTCCTACAATGAGCAGTTCTTC. Encoded protein: CASSEFNAGSYNEQFF.

In this sample, this clonotype turned up many times. A much larger clone differs from this one at a single base, so this may be a read error. The gene calls are TRBV27 and TRBJ2-5; 7 bases agree with TRBD2. Germline V gene lookup returns CDR1 MNHEY and CDR2 SMNVEV (reference sequence). This CDR3 spans 13 amino acids. V lost 5 bases and J lost 11; bases outside the gene matches: 11. This chain's CDR3 is CASSPAGNNEQYF. As DNA, the CDR3 is TGTGCCAGCAGTCCAGCGGGGAACAATGAGCAGTACTTC.

The chain couples TRBV4-3 to TRBJ1-5, with unresolved D. Germline V gives CDR1 LGHNA, CDR2 YSLEER. CDR3 length equals 15 residues. V lost 0 bases and J lost 6, with 12 bases in between. The CDR3 DNA is TGCGCCAGCAGCCAAGATGGAGGGAAGGGTCAGCCCCAGCATTTT. Translating gives CASSQDGGKGQPQHF.

This clonotype was found many times. The chain combines TRBV20-1 with TRBJ2-5; D is perhaps TRBD2 (6 bases). Germline CDR1 and CDR2: DFQATT and SNEGSKA (reference sequence). V was cut by 5 bases and J by 12 bases, with 22 bases left in between. The CDR3 runs 13 residues. Here the CDR3 DNA reads TGCAGTGCTGCGGACTATAGATTTGAGAAAAAGTACTTC. Its translation is CSAADYRFEKKYF.

This clonotype was detected a few times. The chain is built from TRBV5-8 and TRBJ1-5; 10 nucleotides align to TRBD1. The CDR3 has 17 amino acids. Germline V gene lookup returns CDR1 SGHTS and CDR2 YDEGEE. V lost 3 bases to trimming and J lost 0 bases; unmatched junction nucleotides: 6. The CDR3 loop is CASSSGTGAYSNQPQHF. CDR3 bases: TGTGCCAGCAGCTCCGGGACAGGGGCCTATAGCAATCAGCCCCAGCATTTT.

The table lists this clonotype with a few counts. V and J are TRBV7-9 and TRBJ1-2, with D possibly matching TRBD1 (6 bases). This CDR3 spans 15 amino acids. Per the germline V gene, CDR1 is SEHNR and CDR2 is FQNEAQ (reference sequence). V was clipped by 0 bases and J by 6 bases, with 14 bases between them. CDR3 in DNA: TGTGCCAGCAGCTTAGCCAACGTATACAGGGATGGCTACACCTTC. Protein sequence: CASSLANVYRDGYTF.